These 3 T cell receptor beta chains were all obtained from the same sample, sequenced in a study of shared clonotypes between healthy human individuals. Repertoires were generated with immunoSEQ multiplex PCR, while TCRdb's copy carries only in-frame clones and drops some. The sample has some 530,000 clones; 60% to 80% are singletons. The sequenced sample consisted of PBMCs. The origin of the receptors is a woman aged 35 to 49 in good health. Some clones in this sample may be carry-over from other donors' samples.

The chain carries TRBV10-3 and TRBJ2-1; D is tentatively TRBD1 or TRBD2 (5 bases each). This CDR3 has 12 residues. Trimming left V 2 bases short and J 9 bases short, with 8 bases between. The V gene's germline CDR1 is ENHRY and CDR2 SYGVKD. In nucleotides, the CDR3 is TGTGCCATCAGTGAGGCTGGGGGTGAGCAGTTCTTC. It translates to CAISEAGGEQFF.

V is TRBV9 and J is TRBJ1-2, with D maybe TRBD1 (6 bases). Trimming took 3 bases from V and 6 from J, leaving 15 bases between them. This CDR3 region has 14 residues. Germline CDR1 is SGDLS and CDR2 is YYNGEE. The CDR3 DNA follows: TGTGCCAGCAGCGGACGGACAGTCAAGCATGGCTACACCTTC. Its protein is CASSGRTVKHGYTF. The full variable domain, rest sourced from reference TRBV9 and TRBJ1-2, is DSGVTQTPKHLITATGQRVTLRCSPRSGDLSVYWYQQSLDQGLQFLIQYYNGEERAKGNILERFSAQQFPDLHSELNLSSLELGDSALYFCASSGRTVKHGYTFGSGTRLTVV.

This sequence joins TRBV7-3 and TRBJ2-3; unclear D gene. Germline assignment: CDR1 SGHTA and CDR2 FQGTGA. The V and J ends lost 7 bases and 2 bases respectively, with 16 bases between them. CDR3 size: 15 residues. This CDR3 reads CASTLYPTSTDTQYF. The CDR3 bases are TGTGCCAGCACCCTTTACCCTACGTCCACAGATACGCAGTATTTT.